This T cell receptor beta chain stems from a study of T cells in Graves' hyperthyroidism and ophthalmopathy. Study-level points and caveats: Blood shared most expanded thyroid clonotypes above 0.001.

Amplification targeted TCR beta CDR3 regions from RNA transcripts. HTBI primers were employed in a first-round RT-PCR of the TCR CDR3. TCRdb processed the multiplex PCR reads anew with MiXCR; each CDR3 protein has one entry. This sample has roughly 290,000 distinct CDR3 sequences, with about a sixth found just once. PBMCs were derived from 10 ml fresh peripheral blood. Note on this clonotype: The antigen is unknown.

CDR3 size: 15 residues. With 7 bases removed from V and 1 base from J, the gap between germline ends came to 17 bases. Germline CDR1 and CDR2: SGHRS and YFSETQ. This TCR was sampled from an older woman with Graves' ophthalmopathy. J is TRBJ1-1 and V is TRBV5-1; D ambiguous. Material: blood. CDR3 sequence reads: CASGPRTVTNTEAFF. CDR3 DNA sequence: TGCGCCAGCGGCCCCAGGACGGTAACGAACACTGAAGCTTTCTTT. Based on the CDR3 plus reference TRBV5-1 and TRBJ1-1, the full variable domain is KAGVTQTPRYLIKTRGQQVTLSCSPISGHRSVSWYQQTPGQGLQFLFEYFSETQRNKGNFPGRFSGRQFSNSRSEMNVSTLELGDSALYLCASGPRTVTNTEAFFGQGTRLTVV.